One and the same sample provided the 5 T cell receptor beta chains below, sequenced in a study of OX40 agonist ivuxolimab in advanced cancers. Clones were read by immunoSEQ multiplex PCR, and TCRdb kept only the in-frame ones, dropping some. The data show about 53,000 clones, with roughly 90% seen just once and about 1.5% held by the top ten. The source material was CD4+ or CD8+ T cells sorted from blood, sampled in a trial of the OX40 agonist ivuxolimab. These receptors all stem from an adult with an advanced solid tumor such as melanoma, head and neck, liver or kidney cancer.

The chain links TRBV5-5 to TRBJ2-3; 8 nucleotides align to TRBD2. The ends lost 1 base at V and 2 bases at J; junction bases unmatched: 6. Germline CDR1 SGHKS, CDR2 YYEKEE (reference sequence). This CDR3 is 16 amino acids long. The CDR3 DNA is TGTGCCAGCAGCTTGAGGTTAGCGGGAAACACAGATACGCAGTATTTT. Translated, it gives CASSLRLAGNTDTQYF.

This clone has a handful of counts. The rearrangement links TRBV5-1 to TRBJ2-3, with D possibly TRBD2 on 6 matching bases. Germline assignment: CDR1 SGHRS and CDR2 YFSETQ. Trimming took 2 bases from V and 0 from J, leaving 13 bases between them. The CDR3 is 16 residues long. The CDR3 sequence is CASSFGGSTSTDTQYF. CDR3 coding DNA: TGCGCCAGCAGCTTTGGGGGGTCTACTAGCACAGATACGCAGTATTTT.

CDR3 coding DNA: TGTGCCAGCTCACCGACAGGTGAGAATCAGCCCCAGCATTTT. It is translated as CASSPTGENQPQHF. This chain joins TRBV18 and TRBJ1-5, with TRBD1 as a possible D gene (6 bases). The V gene lost 3 bases and the J gene lost 4 bases, with 10 bases spanning the gap. The CDR3 is 14 amino acids. CDR1 is KGHSH, CDR2 LQKENI, per germline.

The rearrangement joins TRBV28 to TRBJ2-7; 7 nucleotides agree with TRBD2. This CDR3 contains 12 residues. Germline CDR1 reads MDHEN; CDR2 reads SYDVKM. V lost 5 bases and J lost 5; bases outside the gene matches: 3. This chain's CDR3 is CASSQGGDEQYF. CDR3 nucleotide sequence: TGTGCCAGCAGTCAGGGAGGGGACGAGCAGTACTTC.

This chain joins TRBV10-3 and TRBJ1-5; D is unclear. CDR1 and CDR2 from the germline V gene are ENHRY and SYGVKD. Deletions cut 3 bases from V and 7 bases from J, with 7 bases between. The CDR3 totals 12 residues. The CDR3 is CAISDYTQPQHF. The CDR3 DNA follows: TGTGCCATCAGTGATTATACCCAGCCCCAGCATTTT.